This TCR beta chain was sequenced in a study of T cells after yellow fever vaccination. Study results and caveats: Boosting was followed by the reappearance of most primary-vaccination clones (96% CD4, about 90% CD8).

TCRdb reanalysed the 5' RACE reads using MiXCR and keeps one entry per CDR3 protein. The sample lists 45,000 to 75,000 distinct CDR3 sequences, 5% to 6.5% occurring once. CDR3 size: 15 residues. CDR1 and CDR2 from the germline V gene are SGHRS and YFSETQ. Trimming took 0 bases from V and 0 from J, leaving 9 bases between them. This clonotype occurred a few times. The J gene is TRBJ1-1, the V gene TRBV5-1; weak D call: TRBD1 (5 bases). This sequence originates from a man in his late teens or twenties who received the YFV17D yellow fever vaccine. The material sequenced was PBMCs, either bulk or a sorted T-cell subset (CD4+, CD8+, memory, or dextramer-sorted; not recorded which), taken on the day of the yellow fever booster vaccination. CDR3 sequence: CASSLDGAMNTEAFF. Here the CDR3 DNA reads TGCGCCAGCAGCTTGGATGGGGCCATGAACACTGAAGCTTTCTTT.